This is a list of T cell receptor beta chains from one sample in a study of control samples from healthy donors and cancer patients. The protocol was immunoSEQ multiplex PCR, while the TCRdb copy is restricted to in-frame clones and leaves out a portion. The data contain approximately 150,000 clones, 92% of them singletons. The sample was blood. The receptors originated from a woman in her 30s in good health. Each CDR3 is given with its conserved first and last residue. A D gene is named only where the DNA matches it firmly. The size of a clone is reported for some rows only, either as once, few or many, or as a class for expanded clones.

clone_size: -; v_call: TRBV4-1; j_call: TRBJ2-7; d_call: TRBD2; cdr3_aa: CASSQDRLADEQYF; cdr3_nt: TGCGCCAGCAGCCAAGATCGACTAGCGGACGAGCAGTACTTC
clone_size: -; v_call: TRBV3-1/TRBV3-2; j_call: TRBJ1-3; d_call: -; cdr3_aa: CASSPGGSGNTIYF; cdr3_nt: TGTGCCAGCAGCCCTGGAGGGTCTGGAAACACCATATATTTT
clone_size: -; v_call: TRBV24-1; j_call: TRBJ2-3; d_call: -; cdr3_aa: CATSDWGQIGTDTQYF; cdr3_nt: TGTGCCACCAGTGATTGGGGTCAGATAGGCACAGATACGCAGTATTTT
clone_size: -; v_call: TRBV28; j_call: TRBJ2-7; d_call: -; cdr3_aa: CASRSVNPYEQYF; cdr3_nt: TGTGCCAGCAGAAGTGTCAACCCCTACGAGCAGTACTTC
clone_size: -; v_call: TRBV5-4; j_call: TRBJ1-6; d_call: -; cdr3_aa: CASTPEGGSPLHF; cdr3_nt: TGTGCCAGCACCCCGGAGGGGGGGTCACCCCTCCACTTT
clone_size: -; v_call: TRBV14; j_call: TRBJ1-1; d_call: -; cdr3_aa: CATTYVFRDTEAFF; cdr3_nt: TGTGCCACCACATACGTATTCAGGGACACTGAAGCTTTCTTT
clone_size: -; v_call: TRBV9; j_call: TRBJ1-2; d_call: TRBD1; cdr3_aa: CASSRQGGSGYTF; cdr3_nt: TGTGCCAGCAGCCGACAGGGGGGAAGCGGCTACACCTTC
clone_size: -; v_call: TRBV7-9; j_call: TRBJ1-1; d_call: TRBD1; cdr3_aa: CASSLPPQGGTEAFF; cdr3_nt: TGTGCCAGCAGCTTACCGCCACAGGGGGGGACTGAAGCTTTCTTT
clone_size: -; v_call: TRBV12-3/TRBV12-4; j_call: TRBJ1-5; d_call: -; cdr3_aa: CASSRAINQPQHF; cdr3_nt: TGTGCCAGCAGCCGGGCCATCAATCAGCCCCAGCATTTT
clone_size: -; v_call: TRBV30; j_call: TRBJ2-2; d_call: -; cdr3_aa: CAWSPGHNTGELFF; cdr3_nt: TGTGCCTGGAGTCCGGGACACAACACCGGGGAGCTGTTTTTT
clone_size: -; v_call: TRBV24-1; j_call: TRBJ2-2; d_call: -; cdr3_aa: CATSDFRGLTGELFF; cdr3_nt: TGTGCCACCAGTGATTTTCGGGGGCTAACCGGGGAGCTGTTTTTT
clone_size: -; v_call: TRBV5-1; j_call: TRBJ2-5; d_call: -; cdr3_aa: CASSRTGIQETQYF; cdr3_nt: TGCGCCAGCAGCCGAACAGGGATACAAGAGACCCAGTACTTC
clone_size: -; v_call: TRBV3-1/TRBV3-2; j_call: TRBJ2-5; d_call: -; cdr3_aa: CASSPTGRRDQETQYF; cdr3_nt: TGTGCCAGCAGCCCCACCGGTAGGCGGGACCAAGAGACCCAGTACTTC
clone_size: -; v_call: TRBV6-5; j_call: TRBJ1-6; d_call: -; cdr3_aa: CASSLRGSSYNSPLHF; cdr3_nt: TGTGCCAGCAGTTTACGAGGGAGCTCCTATAATTCACCCCTCCACTTT
clone_size: -; v_call: TRBV7-9; j_call: TRBJ2-3; d_call: -; cdr3_aa: CASSSWTGREKDTQYF; cdr3_nt: TGTGCCAGCAGCTCCTGGACTGGCAGAGAGAAAGATACGCAGTATTTT
clone_size: -; v_call: TRBV10-3; j_call: TRBJ1-1; d_call: -; cdr3_aa: CAISVTENTEAFF; cdr3_nt: TGTGCCATCAGTGTCACAGAGAACACTGAAGCTTTCTTT
clone_size: -; v_call: TRBV14; j_call: TRBJ2-2; d_call: -; cdr3_aa: CASSKTNTGELFF; cdr3_nt: TGTGCCAGCAGTAAGACGAACACCGGGGAGCTGTTTTTT
clone_size: -; v_call: TRBV11-3; j_call: TRBJ2-1; d_call: -; cdr3_aa: CASSSDGLYNEQFF; cdr3_nt: TGTGCCAGCAGCTCGGACGGACTCTACAATGAGCAGTTCTTC
clone_size: -; v_call: TRBV10-3; j_call: TRBJ2-3; d_call: TRBD2; cdr3_aa: CAASGGGTDTQYF; cdr3_nt: TGTGCAGCTAGCGGGGGAGGCACAGATACGCAGTATTTT
clone_size: -; v_call: TRBV11-2; j_call: TRBJ1-2; d_call: -; cdr3_aa: CASSLGRNYYYGYTF; cdr3_nt: TGTGCCAGCAGCTTAGGTCGCAATTACTACTATGGCTACACCTTC
clone_size: -; v_call: TRBV28; j_call: TRBJ1-6; d_call: -; cdr3_aa: CASTKHQNSPLHF; cdr3_nt: TGTGCCAGCACCAAACATCAGAATTCACCCCTCCACTTT
clone_size: few; v_call: TRBV20-1; j_call: TRBJ2-1; d_call: TRBD2; cdr3_aa: CSASETSGRGGDEQFF; cdr3_nt: TGCAGTGCTAGTGAGACTAGCGGGAGGGGCGGCGATGAGCAGTTCTTC
clone_size: -; v_call: TRBV7-2; j_call: TRBJ2-3; d_call: TRBD2; cdr3_aa: CASSSGTSGPSTDTQYF; cdr3_nt: TGTGCCAGCAGCTCAGGGACTAGCGGGCCTAGCACAGATACGCAGTATTTT
clone_size: -; v_call: TRBV29-1; j_call: TRBJ1-1; d_call: -; cdr3_aa: CSVETQRNTEAFF; cdr3_nt: TGCAGCGTTGAAACACAGAGGAACACTGAAGCTTTCTTT
clone_size: -; v_call: TRBV6-5; j_call: TRBJ1-4; d_call: TRBD1; cdr3_aa: CASSYRDRLDEKLFF; cdr3_nt: TGTGCCAGCAGTTACCGGGACAGGCTTGATGAAAAACTGTTTTTT
clone_size: -; v_call: TRBV7-2; j_call: TRBJ1-4; d_call: TRBD1; cdr3_aa: CASSLVGTGNEKLFF; cdr3_nt: TGTGCCAGCAGCTTAGTCGGGACAGGGAATGAAAAACTGTTTTTT
clone_size: once; v_call: TRBV29-1; j_call: TRBJ2-7; d_call: -; cdr3_aa: CSVEVESYEQYF; cdr3_nt: TGCAGCGTTGAAGTTGAGAGCTACGAGCAGTACTTC
clone_size: -; v_call: TRBV7-9; j_call: TRBJ2-7; d_call: -; cdr3_aa: CASAPHLMYEQYF; cdr3_nt: TGTGCCAGCGCACCACACCTCATGTACGAGCAGTACTTC
clone_size: few; v_call: TRBV9; j_call: TRBJ1-5; d_call: -; cdr3_aa: CASSRGGQPQHF; cdr3_nt: TGTGCCAGCAGCCGAGGGGGTCAGCCCCAGCATTTT
clone_size: -; v_call: TRBV12-3/TRBV12-4; j_call: TRBJ2-7; d_call: -; cdr3_aa: CASSPSWSYEQYF; cdr3_nt: TGTGCCAGCAGCCCTAGTTGGTCCTACGAGCAGTACTTC
clone_size: -; v_call: TRBV3-1/TRBV3-2; j_call: TRBJ2-1; d_call: TRBD1; cdr3_aa: CASSHYGTGDLDEQFF; cdr3_nt: TGTGCCAGCAGCCACTACGGGACAGGGGACCTCGATGAGCAGTTCTTC
clone_size: -; v_call: TRBV10-3; j_call: TRBJ2-5; d_call: TRBD2; cdr3_aa: CAMKTSGQETQYF; cdr3_nt: TGTGCCATGAAGACTAGCGGGCAAGAGACCCAGTACTTC
clone_size: -; v_call: TRBV6-5; j_call: TRBJ1-5; d_call: -; cdr3_aa: CASSSQGNQPQHF; cdr3_nt: TGTGCCAGTTCGAGCCAGGGGAATCAGCCCCAGCATTTT
clone_size: -; v_call: TRBV5-1; j_call: TRBJ2-3; d_call: -; cdr3_aa: CASSLAGQGLKDTQYF; cdr3_nt: TGCGCCAGCAGCTTGGCAGGGCAAGGGTTAAAGGATACGCAGTATTTT
clone_size: -; v_call: TRBV7-2; j_call: TRBJ2-7; d_call: -; cdr3_aa: CASSPRSERVSYEQYF; cdr3_nt: TGTGCCAGCAGCCCCAGGTCGGAGCGGGTCTCCTACGAGCAGTACTTC
clone_size: -; v_call: TRBV5-1; j_call: TRBJ1-1; d_call: -; cdr3_aa: CASSLVGGKNTEAFF; cdr3_nt: TGCGCCAGCAGCTTGGTAGGGGGTAAGAACACTGAAGCTTTCTTT
clone_size: -; v_call: TRBV18; j_call: TRBJ2-3; d_call: -; cdr3_aa: CASSPERDTQYF; cdr3_nt: TGTGCCAGCTCACCCGAGCGGGATACGCAGTATTTT
clone_size: -; v_call: TRBV4-1; j_call: TRBJ1-5; d_call: -; cdr3_aa: CASSQYRASNQPQHF; cdr3_nt: TGCGCCAGCAGCCAATACAGGGCTAGCAATCAGCCCCAGCATTTT
clone_size: -; v_call: TRBV18; j_call: TRBJ2-5; d_call: -; cdr3_aa: CASSPPGETQYF; cdr3_nt: TGTGCCAGCTCACCACCGGGAGAGACCCAGTACTTC
clone_size: -; v_call: TRBV24-1; j_call: TRBJ2-5; d_call: -; cdr3_aa: CATSDGGTTPRETQYF; cdr3_nt: TGTGCCACCAGTGATGGCGGGACCACTCCCAGAGAGACCCAGTACTTC
clone_size: -; v_call: TRBV5-5; j_call: TRBJ2-5; d_call: TRBD2; cdr3_aa: CASSDLTGGKTQYF; cdr3_nt: TGTGCCAGCAGCGATCTTACGGGGGGAAAGACCCAGTACTTC
clone_size: -; v_call: TRBV5-5; j_call: TRBJ1-2; d_call: -; cdr3_aa: CASSLEAGPYYGYTF; cdr3_nt: TGTGCCAGCAGCTTGGAGGCAGGGCCCTACTATGGCTACACCTTC
clone_size: -; v_call: TRBV29-1; j_call: TRBJ1-2; d_call: -; cdr3_aa: CSVNPGGGYGYTF; cdr3_nt: TGCAGCGTTAACCCGGGCGGCGGTTATGGCTACACCTTC
clone_size: -; v_call: TRBV9; j_call: TRBJ2-1; d_call: -; cdr3_aa: CASSVSGLSYNEQFF; cdr3_nt: TGTGCCAGCAGCGTTTCGGGACTCTCCTACAATGAGCAGTTCTTC